The sequence of this T cell receptor (beta chain) was determined in a study of neurological immune-mediated disorders. At the level of the study: A relapsing-remitting course was seen in most of the 34 multiple sclerosis patients and a secondary progressive course in 3.

The study, taken as a whole, reports: Sharing of CDR3 amino acid sequences among expanded clones across subjects was absent, suggesting private repertoires in all groups.

Trimming took 2 bases from V and 4 from J, leaving 11 bases between them. The CDR3 consists of 14 residues. The cDNA came from 5'RACE, which used 10-nucleotide random UMIs. Each CDR3 protein gets one entry after TCRdb re-called the 5' RACE reads with MiXCR. The sample lists about 88,000 distinct CDR3 sequences, 3.5% to 4% occurring once. In this sample, this clonotype turned up many times. Its antigen is not identified. Sequenced input: PBMCs. The chain recombines TRBV12-3 or TRBV12-4 with TRBJ1-2; perhaps TRBD1 as D (5 bases). The TCR comes from a woman aged 18-29 years with multiple sclerosis. CDR3 in amino acids: CASSLLAGSYGYTF. DNA of the CDR3: TGTGCCAGCAGTTTACTGGCAGGGAGCTATGGCTACACCTTC.